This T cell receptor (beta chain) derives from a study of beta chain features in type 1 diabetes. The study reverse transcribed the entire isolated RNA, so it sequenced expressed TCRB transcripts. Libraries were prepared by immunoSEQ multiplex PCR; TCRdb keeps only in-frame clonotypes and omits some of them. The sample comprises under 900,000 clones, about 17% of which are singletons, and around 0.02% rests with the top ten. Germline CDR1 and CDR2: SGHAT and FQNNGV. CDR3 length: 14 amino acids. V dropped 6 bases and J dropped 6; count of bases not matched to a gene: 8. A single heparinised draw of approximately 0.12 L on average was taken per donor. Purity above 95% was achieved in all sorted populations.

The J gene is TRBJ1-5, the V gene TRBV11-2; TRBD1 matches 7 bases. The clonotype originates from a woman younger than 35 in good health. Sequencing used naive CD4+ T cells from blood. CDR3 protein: CASSRQGSGQPQHF. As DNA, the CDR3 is TGTGCCAGCAGTAGACAGGGTTCGGGTCAGCCCCAGCATTTT.